The 6 T cell receptor beta chains reported below all come from one sample, sequenced in a study of T cell changes during pregnancy in multiple sclerosis. Profiled with immunoSEQ multiplex PCR; TCRdb holds only in-frame clones, not every one. The sample consists of under 45,000 clones, about 96% of them appearing once. Here the sequenced sample was peripheral blood, taken in the second trimester of pregnancy. Receptor source: a female donor with multiple sclerosis, enrolled in a pregnancy study.

This chain uses TRBV27 with TRBJ2-1; tentative D call: TRBD2 (5 bases). CDR3 length equals 15 residues. Germline V gives CDR1 MNHEY, CDR2 SMNVEV (reference sequence). V shed 7 bases and J shed 4 bases, with 17 bases lying between them. CDR3 in amino acids: CASTRSEGAYNEQFF. For the CDR3, the DNA is TGTGCCAGCACCAGGAGCGAGGGAGCATACAATGAGCAGTTCTTC.

The gene calls are TRBV5-1 and TRBJ1-1, with 9 bases fitting TRBD1. The CDR3 is 12 residues long. Per germline, CDR1 SGHRS and CDR2 YFSETQ. The V segment lost 7 bases and the J segment 3 bases; nucleotides outside the gene matches: 1. CDR3 nucleotides: TGCGCCAGCCGGGACAGGGACACTGAAGCTTTCTTT. Translated: CASRDRDTEAFF.

The chain links TRBV4-2 to TRBJ1-6; TRBD1 agrees at 7 bases. CDR1 is LGHNA and CDR2 is YNFKEQ in the germline V gene. CDR3 length equals 19 residues. J was trimmed by 7 bases and V by 0 bases; bases with no gene match: 15. This CDR3 is CASSQDYRGPMGVNSPLHF. The CDR3 DNA is TGTGCCAGCAGCCAAGATTACAGGGGTCCTATGGGAGTCAATTCACCCCTCCACTTT.

The chain joins TRBV28 to TRBJ1-1; 7 bases map to TRBD1. This CDR3 contains 12 residues. J was trimmed by 9 bases and V by 5 bases; bases with no gene match: 6. Germline V gives CDR1 MDHEN, CDR2 SYDVKM. DNA of the CDR3: TGTGCCAGCAGTCCCGGGACAGCCAAAGCTTTCTTT. Translating gives CASSPGTAKAFF.

The chain links TRBV7-2 to TRBJ2-7; 10 nucleotides agree with TRBD1. Trimming cost V 5 bases and J 6 bases; bases outside gene matches: 10. Germline CDR1 is SGHTA and CDR2 is FQGNSA. CDR3 length equals 15 residues. The CDR3 nucleotides read TGTGCCAGCAGCGGCAACCGGGACAGGGGCGGCGAGCAGTACTTC. Amino acid sequence: CASSGNRDRGGEQYF.

This chain connects TRBV9 to TRBJ1-3; 8 bases map to TRBD1. The germline V gene encodes CDR1 SGDLS and CDR2 YYNGEE. Germline trimming cut 0 bases from V and 4 bases from J; bases unmatched to any gene: 0. This CDR3 spans 14 amino acids. The CDR3 nucleotides are TGTGCCAGCAGCGTAGGGGACAGGGGAAACACCATATATTTT. This sequence encodes CASSVGDRGNTIYF.